This T cell receptor (beta chain) was captured in a study of CD8 T cells in ankylosing spondylitis. This clonotype was seen at least ten times. Its antigen is unknown. Study observations and caveats: Matched synovial fluid from ankylosing spondylitis patients was reported to be enriched for disease-linked clones.

As the method for making TCR beta libraries, quantitative 5'-RACE with molecular barcodes was used. Each CDR3 protein is one row after TCRdb ran MiXCR on the 5' RACE reads. In the table there are more than 150,000 distinct CDR3 sequences, about 13% of which are singletons. Material for sequencing was blood, either unsorted or a sorted T cell fraction (not recorded which). The sequence was obtained from a male donor with ankylosing spondylitis or in good health (not recorded which).

Here the CDR3 reads CSVVDLYEQYF. As DNA, the CDR3 is TGCAGCGTGGTTGACCTCTACGAGCAGTACTTC. The chain has TRBV29-1 and TRBJ2-7, with D hard to call. V was cut by 6 bases and J by 3 bases, with 9 bases left in between. The germline V gene encodes CDR1 SQVTM and CDR2 ANQGSEA. The CDR3 length is 11 residues.